These 25 T cell receptor beta chains originate from one sample sequenced in a study of PD-1 blockade in classical Hodgkin lymphoma. Time point specified: cycle 4 day 1 (C4D1), after 6 weeks of nivolumab. Every patient had relapsed following autologous stem cell transplantation, and cohorts differed in brentuximab vedotin exposure. Produced via immunoSEQ multiplex PCR; TCRdb's table is partial and in-frame only. The sample has roughly 21,000 clones, approximately 85% seen once; the top ten hold more than 10%. Sample: peripheral blood mononuclear cells (PBMCs), taken before the fourth cycle of nivolumab. These receptor sequences come from a human donor with classical Hodgkin lymphoma.

This chain connects TRBV10-3 to TRBJ2-7; perhaps TRBD2 as D (6 bases). Looked up from germline, CDR1 is ENHRY and CDR2 is SYGVKD. This CDR3 region has 14 residues. Trimming left V 10 bases short and J 2 bases short, with 18 bases between. The CDR3 spells CATRGGEWAYEQYF. The CDR3 coding sequence is TGTGCCACCCGGGGCGGGGAGTGGGCCTACGAGCAGTACTTC.

The rearrangement joins TRBV7-9 to TRBJ2-2; D call uncertain. The germline V and J ends were trimmed by 1 base and 8 bases, with 5 bases remaining between them. This CDR3 comprises 12 residues. Germline CDR1 is SEHNR and CDR2 is FQNEAQ (reference sequence). The CDR3 nucleotides are TGTGCCAGCAGCTTAGGATTTGGGGAGCTGTTTTTT. Translation gives CASSLGFGELFF.

V is TRBV5-5 and J is TRBJ2-7; no clear D. Trimming stripped 1 base from V and 3 bases from J, with 5 bases between. CDR3 length: 12 amino acids. The V gene's germline CDR1 is SGHKS and CDR2 YYEKEE (reference sequence). CDR3 nucleotides: TGTGCCAGCAGCTTGTACGGCTACGAGCAGTACTTC. This translates into CASSLYGYEQYF.

CDR3 nucleotides: TGTGCCAGCAAGTGGCGGACAGGGCATTCACCCCTCCACTTT. Its translation is CASKWRTGHSPLHF. The chain employs TRBV27 and TRBJ1-6, with 8 bases aligning to TRBD1. There are 14 residues in the CDR3. V lost 7 bases, J lost 8 bases, and 7 bases stayed unmatched. Germline CDR1 reads MNHEY; CDR2 reads SMNVEV (reference sequence).

The chain couples TRBV9 to TRBJ2-2; 7 nucleotides align to TRBD1. The CDR3 spans 16 residues. The germline CDR1 and CDR2 sequences are SGDLS and YYNGEE. With 4 bases clipped from V and 6 bases from J, the junction kept 12 bases outside the gene matches. The CDR3 here is CASSPQGQTSAGELFF. CDR3 coding DNA: TGTGCCAGCAGCCCACAGGGACAGACCTCCGCCGGGGAGCTGTTTTTT.

The chain is built from TRBV11-2 and TRBJ1-1; no firm D call. The CDR3 extends over 15 amino acids. V was clipped by 1 base and J by 0 bases, with 9 bases between them. CDR1 is SGHAT, CDR2 FQNNGV, per germline. CDR3 in amino acids: CASSLGRVMNTEAFF. CDR3 bases: TGTGCCAGCAGCTTAGGGAGGGTCATGAACACTGAAGCTTTCTTT.

The chain uses TRBV6-5 and TRBJ1-1; D may be TRBD1 (6 bases). Trimming removed 5 bases from V and 1 base from J, with 14 bases in between. This CDR3 region has 15 residues. CDR1 is MNHEY, CDR2 SVGAGI, per germline. The CDR3, as DNA: TGTGCCAGCAGTCTACACAGGGAGAGGAACACTGAAGCTTTCTTT. As protein: CASSLHRERNTEAFF.

The chain is built from TRBV5-1 and TRBJ2-3, with 9 bases identical to TRBD1. The CDR3 covers 17 residues. Germline V gives CDR1 SGHRS, CDR2 YFSETQ. Trimming removed 3 bases from V and 3 bases from J; junction bases left unmatched: 11. CDR3 coding DNA: TGCGCCAGCAGCTGGGGCCCCGGGACAGGGCCGACAGATACGCAGTATTTT. It specifies CASSWGPGTGPTDTQYF.

This chain uses TRBV28 with TRBJ2-7; perhaps TRBD1 as D (6 bases). This CDR3 comprises 14 residues. The V gene's germline CDR1 is MDHEN and CDR2 SYDVKM. V dropped 3 bases and J dropped 3 bases, with 12 bases sitting between them. For the CDR3, the DNA is TGTGCCAGCAGTTTTCTATCGGACAGCTACGAGCAGTACTTC. The encoded protein is CASSFLSDSYEQYF.

The rearrangement joins TRBV10-3 to TRBJ1-1; D gene ambiguous. The CDR3 totals 13 residues. V was pared by 2 bases and J by 4 bases, with 8 bases between. Germline CDR1 reads ENHRY; CDR2 reads SYGVKD. DNA of the CDR3: TGTGCCATCAGTGAGGGGGAGGGCACTGAAGCTTTCTTT. It specifies CAISEGEGTEAFF.

The chain has TRBV28 and TRBJ2-5; the D gene is possibly TRBD2 (7 bases). CDR1 and CDR2 from the germline V gene are MDHEN and SYDVKM. The length of the CDR3 is 14 residues. Trimming removed 3 bases from V and 3 bases from J, with 11 bases in between. The CDR3 region has the DNA TGTGCCAGCAGTTTGGAGGGGGGGGAAGAGACCCAGTACTTC. This encodes CASSLEGGEETQYF.

This clone was seen only once. The J gene is TRBJ1-2, the V gene TRBV5-1; D unclear. The CDR3 runs 12 residues. V was clipped by 4 bases and J by 8 bases, with 12 bases between them. Germline values: CDR1 SGHRS, CDR2 YFSETQ. DNA of the CDR3: TGCGCCAGCAGCCCGCTTTTTGAGGGCTACACCTTC. This encodes CASSPLFEGYTF.

This clone appeared a single time. For the CDR3, the DNA is TGTGCCAGCAGGGGGGATGGGGGACTCTACGAGCAGTACTTC. Residues: CASRGDGGLYEQYF. V is TRBV5-4 and J is TRBJ2-7, with a weak D call TRBD2 (6 bases). Germline lookup yields CDR1 SGHNT and CDR2 YYREEE (reference sequence). V was pared by 5 bases and J by 3 bases, with 15 bases between. This CDR3 comprises 14 residues.

The genes are TRBV12-2 and TRBJ2-7; TRBD2 reflects the table's D call only, with no check against the DNA. TRBV12-2 is a pseudogene segment. The CDR3 spans 17 residues. The CDR3 protein is CASDLPDTSGRENEQYF. The CDR3 DNA follows: TGTGCAAGTGATTTGCCTGATACTAGCGGGAGGGAAAACGAGCAGTACTTC.

The chain recombines TRBV29-1 with TRBJ2-2, with 13 bases that match TRBD2. V was pared by 6 bases and J by 6 bases, with 4 bases of the junction left unmatched. Per germline, CDR1 SQVTM and CDR2 ANQGSEA. The CDR3 covers 14 residues. In nucleotides, the CDR3 is TGCAGCGTCCGGACTAGCGGGAGAGCCGGGGAGCTGTTTTTT. Residues: CSVRTSGRAGELFF.

In DNA, the CDR3 is TGTGCCAGCAGCTTAGCGGGGTCCGACAGGGTGGCGTATTTT. Amino acid sequence: CASSLAGSDRVAYF. The J gene is TRBJ2-3, the V gene TRBV7-9; 7 positions match TRBD1. This CDR3 has 14 amino acids. Germline-derived CDR1 and CDR2 are SEHNR and FQNEAQ (reference sequence). V was pared by 0 bases and J by 14 bases, with 11 bases of the junction left unmatched.

This sequence joins TRBV5-8 and TRBJ2-7, with a possible D match to TRBD1 (6 bases). Per the germline V gene, CDR1 is SGHTS and CDR2 is YDEGEE. V gave up 4 bases and J gave up 6 bases, with 11 bases separating them. The length of the CDR3 is 12 residues. The CDR3 protein is CASSLVRGEQYF. The CDR3 DNA reads TGTGCCAGCAGCCTGGTCAGGGGCGAGCAGTACTTC.

The J gene is TRBJ1-2, the V gene TRBV10-3; 7 positions match TRBD1. The CDR3 sequence is 15 residues long. The junction had 10 bases not matched to a gene; V was cut back by 2 bases and J by 7 bases. Germline loops: CDR1 ENHRY, CDR2 SYGVKD. In DNA form, the CDR3 reads TGTGCCATCAGTGAGAGGGTAGGGGGCGCAGGTGGCTACACCTTC. Translated: CAISERVGGAGGYTF.

The J gene is TRBJ2-5, the V gene TRBV5-4, with D possibly being TRBD2 (6 bases). The CDR3 runs 17 residues. Germline CDR1 SGHNT, CDR2 YYREEE (reference sequence). Trimming left V 4 bases short and J 4 bases short, with 23 bases between. The chain's CDR3 is CASSQKGRPPGGETQYF. The CDR3 nucleotides read TGTGCCAGCAGCCAAAAGGGACGGCCACCCGGGGGAGAGACCCAGTACTTC.

The chain employs TRBV30 and TRBJ2-1; D may match TRBD1 or TRBD2 (6 bases each). The CDR3 is 14 amino acids. In germline, CDR1 is GTSNPN, CDR2 SVGIG (reference sequence). The V and J ends lost 1 base and 5 bases respectively, with 12 bases between them. In DNA, the CDR3 is TGTGCCTGGAGTGGGGGGGCAATTAACAATGAGCAGTTCTTC. Translated, it gives CAWSGGAINNEQFF.

This clone came up a few times. CDR3 loop: CASTFPELNQPQHF. For the CDR3, the DNA is TGTGCCAGCACTTTCCCGGAGCTTAATCAGCCCCAGCATTTT. The gene calls are TRBV28 and TRBJ1-5; D unresolved. V was pared by 7 bases and J by 4 bases, with 14 bases between. Germline CDR1 is MDHEN and CDR2 is SYDVKM. This CDR3 contains 14 residues.

V is TRBV6-5 and J is TRBJ2-6; no firm D call. With 6 bases removed from V and 0 bases from J, the gap between germline ends came to 9 bases. This CDR3 has 15 residues. CDR1 and CDR2 from the germline V gene are MNHEY and SVGAGI. The CDR3 spells CASSLTYSGANVLTF. The CDR3 nucleotides are TGTGCCAGCAGCCTTACCTACTCTGGGGCCAACGTCCTGACTTTC.

The rearrangement uses TRBV5-1 and TRBJ1-5; 7 nucleotides agree with TRBD1. Germline-derived CDR1 and CDR2 are SGHRS and YFSETQ. The junction had 7 bases not matched to a gene; V was cut back by 0 bases and J by 7 bases. The CDR3 consists of 15 residues. In DNA form, the CDR3 reads TGCGCCAGCAGCTTGGAGACAGGGCGAGGGCAGCCCCAGCATTTT. This gives the protein CASSLETGRGQPQHF.

This chain uses TRBV6-1 with TRBJ2-7; D gene ambiguous. The CDR3 covers 11 residues. Trimming took 7 bases from V and 6 from J, leaving 10 bases between them. Germline V gives CDR1 MNHNS, CDR2 SASEGT. CDR3 region: CASTRHSEQYF. The CDR3 DNA reads TGTGCCAGCACCAGACACTCCGAGCAGTACTTC.

The chain employs TRBV5-6 and TRBJ1-2, with a tentative D call TRBD1 (5 bases). Trimming stripped 0 bases from V and 3 bases from J, with 21 bases between. The CDR3 is made up of 18 amino acids. Germline V lookup: CDR1 SGHDT, CDR2 YYEEEE. CDR3 in DNA: TGTGCCAGCAGCTTGGTATCTCCCCTGGTTAGAGGGGACTATGGCTACACCTTC. It is translated as CASSLVSPLVRGDYGYTF.